A selection of T cell receptor beta chains follows, all from one sample in a study of blood T cell repertoires in COVID-19. Assay used: immunoSEQ multiplex PCR; TCRdb lists only in-frame clones, some missing. The repertoire holds over 20,000 clones, with more than 85% as singletons. Material for sequencing was peripheral blood. The receptors originated from a woman aged 70-85 years with active COVID-19. Both conserved end residues are part of each CDR3. The order of the fields is J gene, V gene, clone size, D gene, CDR3 protein, CDR3 DNA. A D gene is named only where the DNA matches it firmly. Not all rows give a size; the values are once, few, many and, for expanded clones, a class.

j_call: TRBJ1-1
v_call: TRBV13
clone_size: -
d_call: TRBD1
cdr3_aa: CASSQGVWGKNTEAFF
cdr3_nt: TGTGCCAGCAGCCAGGGGGTGTGGGGAAAGAACACTGAAGCTTTCTTT

j_call: TRBJ2-7
v_call: TRBV4-3
clone_size: -
d_call: -
cdr3_aa: CASSQGPGNYEQYF
cdr3_nt: TGCGCCAGCAGCCAAGGTCCGGGAAACTACGAGCAGTACTTC

j_call: TRBJ2-1
v_call: TRBV20-1
clone_size: -
d_call: -
cdr3_aa: CSAIEQFF
cdr3_nt: TGCAGTGCTATAGAGCAGTTCTTC

j_call: TRBJ2-7
v_call: TRBV11-3
clone_size: -
d_call: TRBD2
cdr3_aa: CASSGGGYEQYF
cdr3_nt: TGTGCCAGCAGCGGGGGGGGCTACGAGCAGTACTTC

j_call: TRBJ2-7
v_call: TRBV5-1
clone_size: few
d_call: -
cdr3_aa: CASSLDPPGAGDRAEQYF
cdr3_nt: TGCGCCAGCAGCTTGGACCCCCCAGGGGCGGGAGATCGTGCCGAGCAGTACTTC

j_call: TRBJ2-5
v_call: TRBV6-5
clone_size: -
d_call: TRBD2
cdr3_aa: CASGLGSWETQYF
cdr3_nt: TGTGCCAGCGGACTAGGGAGTTGGGAGACCCAGTACTTC

j_call: TRBJ2-7
v_call: TRBV3-1/TRBV3-2
clone_size: -
d_call: -
cdr3_aa: CASSQSLAVMVEQYF
cdr3_nt: TGTGCCAGCAGCCAATCTTTGGCGGTGATGGTCGAGCAGTACTTC

j_call: TRBJ2-1
v_call: TRBV6-1
clone_size: once
d_call: TRBD2
cdr3_aa: CASISIAGPYNEQFF
cdr3_nt: TGTGCCAGCATCTCAATAGCGGGACCCTACAATGAGCAGTTCTTC

j_call: TRBJ1-1
v_call: TRBV5-1
clone_size: once
d_call: TRBD1
cdr3_aa: CASSSYLYRGPGTEAFF
cdr3_nt: TGCGCCAGCAGCTCGTACCTTTACAGGGGGCCGGGCACTGAAGCTTTCTTT

j_call: TRBJ2-7
v_call: TRBV6-6
clone_size: -
d_call: -
cdr3_aa: CASSEDGGIYEQYF
cdr3_nt: TGTGCCAGCAGTGAGGACGGAGGGATCTACGAGCAGTACTTC

j_call: TRBJ1-5
v_call: TRBV28
clone_size: -
d_call: TRBD1
cdr3_aa: CASREAIQGAGNQPQHF
cdr3_nt: TGTGCCAGCAGAGAAGCCATTCAGGGGGCTGGCAATCAGCCCCAGCATTTT

j_call: TRBJ2-2
v_call: TRBV19
clone_size: -
d_call: -
cdr3_aa: CASTPGLPGLNTGELFF
cdr3_nt: TGTGCCAGTACTCCGGGACTCCCTGGGCTAAACACCGGGGAGCTGTTTTTT

j_call: TRBJ2-7
v_call: TRBV5-1
clone_size: once
d_call: -
cdr3_aa: CASTGSGYEQYF
cdr3_nt: TGCGCCAGCACCGGTTCCGGCTACGAGCAGTACTTC

j_call: TRBJ1-5
v_call: TRBV30
clone_size: -
d_call: -
cdr3_aa: CACTGPGNQPQHF
cdr3_nt: TGTGCCTGCACAGGGCCGGGCAATCAGCCCCAGCATTTT

j_call: TRBJ2-3
v_call: TRBV15
clone_size: -
d_call: TRBD1
cdr3_aa: CATSVRRGIPGQGADTQYF
cdr3_nt: TGTGCCACCAGCGTACGAAGGGGGATCCCGGGACAGGGCGCAGATACGCAGTATTTT

j_call: TRBJ1-5
v_call: TRBV19
clone_size: -
d_call: TRBD1
cdr3_aa: CASSPRTGGSNQPQHF
cdr3_nt: TGTGCCAGTAGTCCCAGGACAGGGGGGAGCAATCAGCCCCAGCATTTT

j_call: TRBJ1-2
v_call: TRBV4-2
clone_size: -
d_call: -
cdr3_aa: CASSLESSLGYGYTF
cdr3_nt: TGTGCCAGCAGCCTGGAGTCCAGTCTTGGCTATGGCTACACCTTC

j_call: TRBJ2-3
v_call: TRBV6-5
clone_size: -
d_call: -
cdr3_aa: CASSPQGMGTDTQYF
cdr3_nt: TGTGCCAGCAGCCCACAGGGTATGGGCACAGATACGCAGTATTTT

j_call: TRBJ1-1
v_call: TRBV19
clone_size: -
d_call: TRBD1
cdr3_aa: CASSIGTGAEAFF
cdr3_nt: TGTGCCAGTAGTATAGGGACAGGGGCTGAAGCTTTCTTT

j_call: TRBJ1-3
v_call: TRBV27
clone_size: -
d_call: TRBD1
cdr3_aa: CATGTAGNTIYF
cdr3_nt: TGTGCCACCGGGACAGCTGGAAACACCATATATTTT

j_call: TRBJ1-1
v_call: TRBV24-1
clone_size: -
d_call: -
cdr3_aa: CASRAGKTTEAFF
cdr3_nt: TGTGCCTCCAGGGCAGGGAAGACCACTGAAGCTTTCTTT

j_call: TRBJ2-1
v_call: TRBV11-3
clone_size: -
d_call: TRBD2
cdr3_aa: CASSLRLAGENEQFF
cdr3_nt: TGTGCCAGCAGCTTAAGACTAGCGGGAGAAAATGAGCAGTTCTTC

j_call: TRBJ1-2
v_call: TRBV4-1
clone_size: -
d_call: TRBD1
cdr3_aa: CASSHPTRGLYGYTF
cdr3_nt: TGCGCCAGCAGCCACCCGACCAGGGGGCTCTATGGCTACACCTTC

j_call: TRBJ2-7
v_call: TRBV4-2
clone_size: -
d_call: TRBD1
cdr3_aa: CASSQGQGNYEQYF
cdr3_nt: TGTGCCAGCAGCCAAGGACAGGGAAACTACGAGCAGTACTTC

j_call: TRBJ2-6
v_call: TRBV19
clone_size: -
d_call: TRBD1
cdr3_aa: CASSRRTGGVGANVLTF
cdr3_nt: TGTGCCAGTAGTAGGCGGACAGGGGGCGTCGGGGCCAACGTCCTGACTTTC

j_call: TRBJ2-7
v_call: TRBV5-1
clone_size: few
d_call: -
cdr3_aa: CASSLSQGRYEQYF
cdr3_nt: TGCGCCAGCAGCTTGTCCCAGGGCCGGTACGAGCAGTACTTC

j_call: TRBJ2-6
v_call: TRBV28
clone_size: -
d_call: TRBD2
cdr3_aa: CASSWGGWARSGANVLTF
cdr3_nt: TGTGCCAGCAGCTGGGGGGGGTGGGCCCGCTCTGGGGCCAACGTCCTGACTTTC

j_call: TRBJ2-7
v_call: TRBV5-1
clone_size: -
d_call: -
cdr3_aa: CASSFGYYDSYEQYF
cdr3_nt: TGCGCCAGCAGCTTCGGCTACTACGACTCCTACGAGCAGTACTTC

j_call: TRBJ2-7
v_call: TRBV2
clone_size: -
d_call: -
cdr3_aa: CASSELRVHEQYF
cdr3_nt: TGTGCCAGCAGTGAATTGAGGGTACACGAGCAGTACTTC

j_call: TRBJ1-2
v_call: TRBV9
clone_size: once
d_call: -
cdr3_aa: CASSVAHPEGYGYTF
cdr3_nt: TGTGCCAGCAGCGTGGCCCATCCCGAGGGCTATGGCTACACCTTC

j_call: TRBJ2-5
v_call: TRBV3-1/TRBV3-2
clone_size: once
d_call: TRBD2
cdr3_aa: CASSQVLSAGWGETQYF
cdr3_nt: TGTGCCAGCAGCCAAGTCCTCTCAGCGGGATGGGGGGAGACCCAGTACTTC

j_call: TRBJ2-7
v_call: TRBV6-5
clone_size: -
d_call: TRBD2
cdr3_aa: CASHRAGGGSYEQYF
cdr3_nt: TGTGCCAGCCACCGCGCGGGAGGGGGGTCCTACGAGCAGTACTTC

j_call: TRBJ1-1
v_call: TRBV3-1/TRBV3-2
clone_size: -
d_call: TRBD1
cdr3_aa: CASSQSGTGRVTEAFF
cdr3_nt: TGTGCCAGCAGCCAATCCGGGACAGGGAGGGTCACTGAAGCTTTCTTT

j_call: TRBJ1-1
v_call: TRBV29-1
clone_size: -
d_call: -
cdr3_aa: CSVATRMNTEAFF
cdr3_nt: TGCAGCGTCGCGACACGGATGAACACTGAAGCTTTCTTT

j_call: TRBJ1-2
v_call: TRBV3-1/TRBV3-2
clone_size: once
d_call: -
cdr3_aa: CASSPREGVNYGYTF
cdr3_nt: TGTGCCAGCAGCCCGCGGGAAGGGGTTAACTATGGCTACACCTTC

j_call: TRBJ1-1
v_call: TRBV5-1
clone_size: -
d_call: -
cdr3_aa: CASSLERGMNTEAFF
cdr3_nt: TGCGCCAGCAGCTTGGAACGGGGGATGAACACTGAAGCTTTCTTT

j_call: TRBJ2-5
v_call: TRBV7-2
clone_size: -
d_call: -
cdr3_aa: CASSFFRSETQYF
cdr3_nt: TGTGCCAGCAGCTTTTTTCGGTCAGAGACCCAGTACTTC

j_call: TRBJ1-2
v_call: TRBV19
clone_size: -
d_call: -
cdr3_aa: CASSINGRGAYGYTF
cdr3_nt: TGTGCCAGTAGTATAAACGGCAGGGGCGCCTATGGCTACACCTTC

j_call: TRBJ1-4
v_call: TRBV29-1
clone_size: -
d_call: -
cdr3_aa: CSVSGGVSHEKLFF
cdr3_nt: TGCAGCGTATCCGGGGGGGTAAGCCACGAAAAACTGTTTTTT

j_call: TRBJ1-2
v_call: TRBV11-2
clone_size: -
d_call: -
cdr3_aa: CASRPIQTGKGGYTF
cdr3_nt: TGTGCCAGCAGACCGATTCAAACAGGGAAGGGTGGCTACACCTTC

j_call: TRBJ2-7
v_call: TRBV5-1
clone_size: -
d_call: TRBD1
cdr3_aa: CASSFRQGMRSEQYF
cdr3_nt: TGCGCCAGCAGCTTCCGACAGGGAATGAGGTCCGAGCAGTACTTC

j_call: TRBJ1-5
v_call: TRBV28
clone_size: -
d_call: -
cdr3_aa: CASLKSLQPQHF
cdr3_nt: TGTGCCAGCCTAAAGAGTTTACAGCCCCAGCATTTT

j_call: TRBJ1-1
v_call: TRBV5-1
clone_size: -
d_call: -
cdr3_aa: CASSTGGLPNTEAFF
cdr3_nt: TGCGCCAGCAGCACGGGGGGGTTGCCGAACACTGAAGCTTTCTTT

j_call: TRBJ2-3
v_call: TRBV5-1
clone_size: -
d_call: TRBD2
cdr3_aa: CASGRSGRALDTQYF
cdr3_nt: TGCGCCAGCGGCCGTAGCGGGAGGGCCTTAGATACGCAGTATTTT

j_call: TRBJ2-7
v_call: TRBV4-2
clone_size: -
d_call: TRBD2
cdr3_aa: CASSLWGGEQYF
cdr3_nt: TGTGCCAGCAGCCTCTGGGGGGGCGAGCAGTACTTC

j_call: TRBJ2-3
v_call: TRBV28
clone_size: -
d_call: TRBD1
cdr3_aa: CASSPPGTGVSATDTQYF
cdr3_nt: TGTGCCAGCAGTCCCCCCGGGACAGGGGTCTCGGCCACAGATACGCAGTATTTT

j_call: TRBJ1-4
v_call: TRBV28
clone_size: -
d_call: -
cdr3_aa: CASSGTNEKLFF
cdr3_nt: TGTGCCAGCAGTGGGACAAATGAAAAACTGTTTTTT

j_call: TRBJ2-3
v_call: TRBV3-1/TRBV3-2
clone_size: -
d_call: TRBD2
cdr3_aa: CASSTLGAGVADTQYF
cdr3_nt: TGTGCCAGCAGCACCCTGGGAGCGGGAGTGGCAGATACGCAGTATTTT

j_call: TRBJ2-2
v_call: TRBV28
clone_size: -
d_call: -
cdr3_aa: CASRTSLGVGGELFF
cdr3_nt: TGTGCCAGCAGAACCTCCCTCGGGGTGGGTGGGGAGCTGTTTTTT

j_call: TRBJ1-5
v_call: TRBV6-1
clone_size: few
d_call: -
cdr3_aa: CASSEHPGSNQPQHF
cdr3_nt: TGTGCCAGCAGTGAACACCCGGGTAGCAATCAGCCCCAGCATTTT

j_call: TRBJ1-1
v_call: TRBV5-1
clone_size: -
d_call: TRBD1
cdr3_aa: CASSRGTQGLNTEAFF
cdr3_nt: TGCGCCAGCAGCCGAGGGACACAGGGGTTAAACACTGAAGCTTTCTTT

j_call: TRBJ1-4
v_call: TRBV4-1
clone_size: few
d_call: TRBD1
cdr3_aa: CASSRPGQGIEKLFF
cdr3_nt: TGCGCCAGCAGCCGTCCGGGACAGGGTATTGAAAAACTGTTTTTT

j_call: TRBJ2-3
v_call: TRBV27
clone_size: -
d_call: TRBD1
cdr3_aa: CASSLFGTGTGIPDTQYF
cdr3_nt: TGTGCCAGCAGTTTATTCGGAACCGGGACAGGGATTCCAGATACGCAGTATTTT